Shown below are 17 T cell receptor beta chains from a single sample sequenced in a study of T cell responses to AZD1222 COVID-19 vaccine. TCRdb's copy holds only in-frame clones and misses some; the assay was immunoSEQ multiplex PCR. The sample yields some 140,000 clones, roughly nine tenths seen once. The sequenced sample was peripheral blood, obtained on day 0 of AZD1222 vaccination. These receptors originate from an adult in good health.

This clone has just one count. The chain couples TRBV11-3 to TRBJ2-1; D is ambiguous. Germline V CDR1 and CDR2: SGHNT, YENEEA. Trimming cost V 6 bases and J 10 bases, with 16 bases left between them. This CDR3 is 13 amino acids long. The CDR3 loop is CASRLYGRTEQFF. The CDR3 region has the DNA TGTGCCAGCAGGTTATACGGGCGCACAGAGCAGTTCTTC.

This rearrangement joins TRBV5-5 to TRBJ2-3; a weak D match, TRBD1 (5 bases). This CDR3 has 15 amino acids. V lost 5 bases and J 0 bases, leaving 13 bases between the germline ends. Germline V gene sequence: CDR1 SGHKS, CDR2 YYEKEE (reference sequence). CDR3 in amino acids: CASSPGHASTDTQYF. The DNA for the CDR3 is TGTGCCAGCAGTCCCGGACACGCCAGCACAGATACGCAGTATTTT. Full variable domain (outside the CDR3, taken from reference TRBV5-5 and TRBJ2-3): DAGVTQSPTHLIKTRGQQVTLRCSPISGHKSVSWYQQVLGQGPQFIFQYYEKEERGRGNFPDRFSARQFPNYSSELNVNALLLGDSALYLCASSPGHASTDTQYFGPGTRLTVL.

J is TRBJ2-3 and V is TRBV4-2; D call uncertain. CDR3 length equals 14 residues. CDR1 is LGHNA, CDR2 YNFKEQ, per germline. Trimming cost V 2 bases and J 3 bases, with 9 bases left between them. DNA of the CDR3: TGTGCCAGCAGCCAACGCCAGGCGACAGATACGCAGTATTTT. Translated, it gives CASSQRQATDTQYF.

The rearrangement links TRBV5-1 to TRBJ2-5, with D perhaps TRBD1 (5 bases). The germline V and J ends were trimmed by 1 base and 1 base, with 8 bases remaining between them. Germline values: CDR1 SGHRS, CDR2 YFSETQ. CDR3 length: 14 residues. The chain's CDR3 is CASSLSQGQETQYF. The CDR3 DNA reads TGCGCCAGCAGCTTGAGTCAGGGCCAAGAGACCCAGTACTTC.

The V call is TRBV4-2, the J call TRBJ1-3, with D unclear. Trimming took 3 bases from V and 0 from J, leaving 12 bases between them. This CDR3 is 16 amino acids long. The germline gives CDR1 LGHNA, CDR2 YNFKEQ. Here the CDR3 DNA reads TGTGCCAGCAGCCAGGACCACAGTTACTCTGGAAACACCATATATTTT. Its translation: CASSQDHSYSGNTIYF.

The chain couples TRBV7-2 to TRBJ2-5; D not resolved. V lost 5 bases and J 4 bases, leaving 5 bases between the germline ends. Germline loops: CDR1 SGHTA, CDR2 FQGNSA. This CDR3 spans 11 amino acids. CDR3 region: CASSSTETQYF. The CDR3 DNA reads TGTGCCAGCAGCAGCACAGAGACCCAGTACTTC.

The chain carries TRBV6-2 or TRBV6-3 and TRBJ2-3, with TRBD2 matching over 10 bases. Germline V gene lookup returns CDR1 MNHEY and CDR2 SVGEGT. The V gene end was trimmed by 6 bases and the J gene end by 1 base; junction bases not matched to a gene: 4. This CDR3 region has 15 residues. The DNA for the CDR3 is TGTGCCAGCAGCGAACTAGCGGGGCGCACAGATACGCAGTATTTT. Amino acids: CASSELAGRTDTQYF.

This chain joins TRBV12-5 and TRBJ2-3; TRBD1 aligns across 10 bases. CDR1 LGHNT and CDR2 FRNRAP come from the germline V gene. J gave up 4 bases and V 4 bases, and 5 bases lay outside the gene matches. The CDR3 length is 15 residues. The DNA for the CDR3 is TGTGCTAGTGGTTCCGACAGGGGGCGGGCAGATACGCAGTATTTT. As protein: CASGSDRGRADTQYF.

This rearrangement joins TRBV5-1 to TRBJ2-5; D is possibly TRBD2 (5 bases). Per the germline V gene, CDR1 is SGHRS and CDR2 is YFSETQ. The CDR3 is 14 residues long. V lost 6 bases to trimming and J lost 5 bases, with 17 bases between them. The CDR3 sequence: CASNSRGGWETQYF. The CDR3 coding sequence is TGCGCCAGCAACTCGCGAGGAGGTTGGGAGACCCAGTACTTC.

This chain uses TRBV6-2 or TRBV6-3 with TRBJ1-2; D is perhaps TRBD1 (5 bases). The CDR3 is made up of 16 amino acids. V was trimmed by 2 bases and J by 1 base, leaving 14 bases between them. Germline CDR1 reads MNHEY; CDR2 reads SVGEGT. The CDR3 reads CASSYPSGRLNYGYTF. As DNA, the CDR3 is TGTGCCAGCAGTTACCCTTCAGGGAGGCTTAACTATGGCTACACCTTC.

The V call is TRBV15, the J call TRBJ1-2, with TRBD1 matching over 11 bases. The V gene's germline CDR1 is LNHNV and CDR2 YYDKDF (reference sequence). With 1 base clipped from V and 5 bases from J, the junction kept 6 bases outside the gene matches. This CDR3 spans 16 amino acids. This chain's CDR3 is CATSRGYGTGGYGYTF. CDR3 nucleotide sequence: TGTGCCACCAGCAGAGGATACGGGACAGGGGGTTATGGCTACACCTTC.

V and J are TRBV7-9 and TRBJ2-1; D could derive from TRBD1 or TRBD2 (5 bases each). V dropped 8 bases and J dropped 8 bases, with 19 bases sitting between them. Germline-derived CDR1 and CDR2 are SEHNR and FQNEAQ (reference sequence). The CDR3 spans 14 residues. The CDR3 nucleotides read TGTGCCAGCGGACTTCAATTGGGGCGGGATGAGCAGTTCTTC. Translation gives CASGLQLGRDEQFF.

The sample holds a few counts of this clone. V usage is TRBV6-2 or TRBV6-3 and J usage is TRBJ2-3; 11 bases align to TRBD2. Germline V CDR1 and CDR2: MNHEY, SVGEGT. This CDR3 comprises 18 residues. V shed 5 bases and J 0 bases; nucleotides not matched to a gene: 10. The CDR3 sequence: CASSPWTSGPLSTDTQYF. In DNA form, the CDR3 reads TGTGCCAGCAGTCCCTGGACTAGCGGGCCCCTCAGCACAGATACGCAGTATTTT.

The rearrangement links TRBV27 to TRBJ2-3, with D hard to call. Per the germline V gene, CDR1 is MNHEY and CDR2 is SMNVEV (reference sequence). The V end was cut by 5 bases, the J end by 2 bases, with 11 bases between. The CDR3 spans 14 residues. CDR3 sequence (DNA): TGTGCCAGCAGTCTCTCTGGGTCCACAGATACGCAGTATTTT. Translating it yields CASSLSGSTDTQYF.

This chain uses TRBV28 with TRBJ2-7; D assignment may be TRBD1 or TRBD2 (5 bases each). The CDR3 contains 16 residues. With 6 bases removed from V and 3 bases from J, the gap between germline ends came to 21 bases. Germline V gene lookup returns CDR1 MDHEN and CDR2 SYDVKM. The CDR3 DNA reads TGTGCCAGCAGATGGAGAGGGGCAGGGACCTTCTACGAGCAGTACTTC. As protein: CASRWRGAGTFYEQYF.

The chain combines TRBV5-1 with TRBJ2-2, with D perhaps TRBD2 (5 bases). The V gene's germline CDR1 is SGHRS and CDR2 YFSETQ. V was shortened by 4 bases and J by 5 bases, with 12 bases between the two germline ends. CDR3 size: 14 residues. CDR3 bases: TGCGCCAGCAGCCTCGGTAGCGCGACCGGGGAGCTGTTTTTT. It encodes CASSLGSATGELFF.

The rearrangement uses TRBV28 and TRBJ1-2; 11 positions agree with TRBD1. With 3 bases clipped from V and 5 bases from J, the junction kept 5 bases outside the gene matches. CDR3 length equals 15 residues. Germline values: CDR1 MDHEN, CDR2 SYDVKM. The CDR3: CASSFRDRGGYGYTF. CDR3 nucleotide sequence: TGTGCCAGCAGTTTCAGGGACAGGGGGGGGTATGGCTACACCTTC.